Shown below are 17 T cell receptor beta chains from a single sample sequenced in a study of CD8 T cells in ankylosing spondylitis. Whole-study results and caveats: Typical of ankylosing spondylitis blood, it appeared, was a TCR beta motif of eight highly homologous variants.

Each CDR3 protein gets one entry after TCRdb re-called the 5' RACE reads with MiXCR. Of about 220,000 distinct CDR3 sequences in the sample, around 19% were seen once. Antigen specificity for these receptors is unknown. The specimen sequenced was blood, either unsorted or a sorted T cell fraction (not recorded which). The source of these receptors is a male donor with ankylosing spondylitis.

This clonotype appeared a few times. The rearrangement uses TRBV29-1 and TRBJ2-7; the D call may be TRBD1 or TRBD2 (5 bases each). V lost 4 bases to trimming and J lost 2 bases, with 12 bases between them. The CDR3 runs 13 residues. Germline values: CDR1 SQVTM, CDR2 ANQGSEA. The CDR3 sequence: CSVASGPTYEQYF. The DNA for the CDR3 is TGCAGCGTTGCTTCGGGACCTACCTACGAGCAGTACTTC.

The chain recombines TRBV29-1 with TRBJ2-7; D gene uncertain. The V and J ends lost 8 bases and 4 bases respectively, with 9 bases between them. The CDR3 is made up of 10 amino acids. The germline V gene has CDR1 SQVTM and CDR2 ANQGSEA. The DNA for the CDR3 is TGCAGCTCCTGCCGATACGAGCAGTACTTC. It specifies CSSCRYEQYF.

This chain connects TRBV20-1 to TRBJ2-7; 11 bases fit TRBD1. After removal of 5 bases from V and 6 bases from J, the junction contained 3 bases not matched to a gene. CDR1 DFQATT and CDR2 SNEGSKA come from the germline V gene (reference sequence). This CDR3 is 12 amino acids long. Here the CDR3 DNA reads TGCAGTGCTGGGACAGGGGGTCGCGAGCAGTACTTC. As protein: CSAGTGGREQYF.

This clonotype occurred a few times. This chain joins TRBV12-3 or TRBV12-4 and TRBJ1-1; a possible D gene is TRBD1 (6 bases). The CDR3 loop spans 11 amino acids. Trimming shortened V by 5 bases and J by 9 bases, and 10 bases separated the two germline ends. CDR3 loop: CASSPGGQAFF. The CDR3, as DNA: TGTGCCAGCAGTCCCGGGGGCCAAGCTTTCTTT.

This clonotype has only a few counts. This sequence joins TRBV29-1 and TRBJ2-7; 7 nucleotides agree with TRBD2. CDR1 is SQVTM, CDR2 ANQGSEA, per germline. This CDR3 has 12 residues. The J segment lost 4 bases and the V segment lost 4 bases, leaving 4 bases of the junction unmatched. The CDR3 sequence: CSVVGGVYEQYF. Here the CDR3 DNA reads TGCAGCGTTGTTGGGGGGGTATACGAGCAGTACTTC.

In its sample, this clonotype was seen a few times. The chain combines TRBV9 with TRBJ2-1; possibly TRBD1 or TRBD2 for D (7 bases each). Trimming took off 3 bases at V and 2 bases at J, with 15 bases between the two ends. This CDR3 has 16 amino acids. CDR1 is SGDLS, CDR2 YYNGEE, per germline. CDR3 residues: CASSAGGDATYNEQFF. The CDR3 bases are TGTGCCAGCAGCGCAGGGGGGGACGCAACCTACAATGAGCAGTTCTTC. Full variable domain (remainder filled in from reference TRBV9 and TRBJ2-1): DSGVTQTPKHLITATGQRVTLRCSPRSGDLSVYWYQQSLDQGLQFLIQYYNGEERAKGNILERFSAQQFPDLHSELNLSSLELGDSALYFCASSAGGDATYNEQFFGPGTRLTVL.

CDR3 sequence reads: CAISADRVNQPQHF. The CDR3 region has the DNA TGTGCCATCAGTGCCGACAGGGTAAATCAGCCCCAGCATTTT. V gene TRBV10-3 combines with J gene TRBJ1-5; 7 nucleotides match TRBD1. Looked up from germline, CDR1 is ENHRY and CDR2 is SYGVKD. J lost 4 bases, V lost 4 bases, and 4 bases had no gene match. The length of the CDR3 is 14 residues.

J is TRBJ2-3 and V is TRBV27; TRBD1 might be the D (6 bases). The CDR3 loop spans 15 amino acids. Germline V lookup: CDR1 MNHEY, CDR2 SMNVEV (reference sequence). V lost 5 bases to trimming and J lost 4 bases, with 16 bases between them. Here the CDR3 DNA reads TGTGCCAGCAGTATCGGCAGGGCAGGGGCAGATACGCAGTATTTT. Its translation: CASSIGRAGADTQYF.

V and J are TRBV6-2 or TRBV6-3 and TRBJ2-7; TRBD2 is a possible D gene (5 bases). There are 16 residues in the CDR3. Germline CDR1 and CDR2: MNHEY and SVGEGT. V was shortened by 2 bases and J by 2 bases, with 16 bases between the two germline ends. CDR3 region: CASSYGRRVPTYEQYF. The DNA for the CDR3 is TGTGCCAGCAGTTACGGTAGGCGGGTTCCAACCTACGAGCAGTACTTC.

The chain joins TRBV5-6 to TRBJ2-5, with TRBD2 matching 8 bases. Germline V CDR1 and CDR2: SGHDT, YYEEEE. V lost 3 bases and J lost 5; bases outside the gene matches: 6. CDR3 length equals 14 residues. Written as DNA, the CDR3 is TGTGCCAGCAGCTATACGGGACTAGAGGAGACCCAGTACTTC. This gives the protein CASSYTGLEETQYF. Based on the CDR3 plus reference TRBV5-6 and TRBJ2-5, the full variable domain is DAGVTQSPTHLIKTRGQQVTLRCSPKSGHDTVSWYQQALGQGPQFIFQYYEEEERQRGNFPDRFSGHQFPNYSSELNVNALLLGDSALYLCASSYTGLEETQYFGPGTRLLVL.

This clonotype occurred a few times. The CDR3 spells CASSLTQRGEQFF. In nucleotides, the CDR3 is TGTGCCAGCAGCCTTACCCAAAGGGGTGAGCAGTTCTTC. The chain employs TRBV3-1 and TRBJ2-1; tentatively, D is TRBD1 (5 bases). The CDR3 is made up of 13 amino acids. CDR1 and CDR2 (germline): LGHDT, YNNKEL (reference sequence). Trimming removed 4 bases from V and 9 bases from J, with 13 bases in between.

There are a few counts of this clonotype. The rearrangement joins TRBV5-6 to TRBJ2-7, with D unclear. Trimming took off 4 bases at V and 0 bases at J, with 11 bases between the two ends. This CDR3 is 14 amino acids long. The germline V gene has CDR1 SGHDT and CDR2 YYEEEE. CDR3 protein: CASSGVSGSYEQYF. The CDR3 coding sequence is TGTGCCAGCAGCGGGGTTTCGGGCTCCTACGAGCAGTACTTC.

A few counts support this clonotype. The chain carries TRBV24-1 and TRBJ2-5; 8 nucleotides line up with TRBD1. The CDR3 sequence is 14 residues long. Germline loops: CDR1 KGHDR, CDR2 SFDVKD. V was pared by 2 bases and J by 5 bases, with 3 bases of the junction left unmatched. The CDR3 DNA follows: TGTGCCACCAGTGATTCAGGGGGCTGGGAGACCCAGTACTTC. It encodes CATSDSGGWETQYF.

The V and J genes are TRBV5-1 and TRBJ2-3, with TRBD1 matching over 10 bases. After removal of 4 bases from V and 3 bases from J, the junction contained 8 bases not matched to a gene. CDR3 length: 16 amino acids. Germline CDR1 SGHRS, CDR2 YFSETQ. The CDR3 DNA reads as TGCGCCAGCAGCACTCCGACAGGGGGCGCGACAGATACGCAGTATTTT. Its protein is CASSTPTGGATDTQYF.

The V and J genes are TRBV6-2 or TRBV6-3 and TRBJ2-1; possible D gene TRBD1, 5 bases. The CDR3 consists of 13 residues. The V end lost 2 bases, the J end lost 7 bases, and 9 bases lay between the germline ends. Germline loops: CDR1 MNHEY, CDR2 SVGEGT. This CDR3 is CASSYARGNEQFF. The CDR3 nucleotides read TGTGCCAGCAGTTACGCAAGGGGAAATGAGCAGTTCTTC.

This clonotype was seen a handful of times. The chain carries TRBV5-5 and TRBJ1-2, with D perhaps TRBD1 (5 bases). The CDR3 length is 13 residues. Germline V gene lookup returns CDR1 SGHKS and CDR2 YYEKEE (reference sequence). With 5 bases removed from V and 5 bases from J, the gap between germline ends came to 13 bases. In DNA, the CDR3 is TGTGCCAGCAGGCCCTTTGAGGGGTATGGCTACACCTTC. It specifies CASRPFEGYGYTF.

This clonotype was picked up many times. The J gene is TRBJ2-1, the V gene TRBV14; TRBD2 aligns across 11 bases. Germline CDR1 SGHDN, CDR2 FVKESK. Unmatched junction bases numbered 6, after V lost 4 bases and J lost 4 bases. The CDR3 loop spans 16 amino acids. The CDR3 protein is CASSPLAGGPYNEQFF. DNA for the CDR3: TGTGCCAGCAGCCCCTTAGCGGGAGGGCCTTACAATGAGCAGTTCTTC.